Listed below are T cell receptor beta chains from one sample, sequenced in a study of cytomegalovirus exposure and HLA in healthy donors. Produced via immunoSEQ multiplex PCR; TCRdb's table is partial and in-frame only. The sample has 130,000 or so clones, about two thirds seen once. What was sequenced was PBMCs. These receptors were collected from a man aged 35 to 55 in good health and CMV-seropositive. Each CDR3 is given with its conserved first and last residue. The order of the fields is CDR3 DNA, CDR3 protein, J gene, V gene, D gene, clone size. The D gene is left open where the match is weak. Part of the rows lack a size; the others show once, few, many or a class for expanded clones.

CDR3nt: TGCAGCATTCTAGCGGGACCCTACGAGCAGTACTTC
CDR3aa: CSILAGPYEQYF
j_gene: TRBJ2-7
v_gene: TRBV29-1
d_gene: TRBD2
abundance: -

CDR3nt: TGTGCCACGGGGACAGGGCCACAGTCACCCCTCCACTTT
CDR3aa: CATGTGPQSPLHF
j_gene: TRBJ1-6
v_gene: TRBV2
d_gene: TRBD1
abundance: -

CDR3nt: TGTGCCAGCAGCGAGGGGGTTGGTAATGAAAAACTGTTTTTT
CDR3aa: CASSEGVGNEKLFF
j_gene: TRBJ1-4
v_gene: TRBV9
d_gene: -
abundance: -

CDR3nt: TGTGCCAGTAGTACCCCAAGGTATGGGGGCTTGAATGAGCAGTTCTTC
CDR3aa: CASSTPRYGGLNEQFF
j_gene: TRBJ2-1
v_gene: TRBV19
d_gene: -
abundance: -

CDR3nt: TGCGCCAGCAATCGGACACCTTTGGGCAATGAGCAGTTCTTC
CDR3aa: CASNRTPLGNEQFF
j_gene: TRBJ2-1
v_gene: TRBV5-1
d_gene: -
abundance: -

CDR3nt: TGTGCCAGCAGCTTGGGACTAGCGGGGCAAGAGACCCAGTACTTC
CDR3aa: CASSLGLAGQETQYF
j_gene: TRBJ2-5
v_gene: TRBV7-9
d_gene: TRBD2
abundance: -

CDR3nt: TGTGCCAGCAGTTATCGAAGCAGGGGGCGCAATGAGCAGTTCTTC
CDR3aa: CASSYRSRGRNEQFF
j_gene: TRBJ2-1
v_gene: TRBV6-5
d_gene: TRBD1
abundance: few

CDR3nt: TGCGCCAGCAGCCCCGACACGGCCAACTATGGCTACACCTTC
CDR3aa: CASSPDTANYGYTF
j_gene: TRBJ1-2
v_gene: TRBV5-1
d_gene: -
abundance: -

CDR3nt: TGTGCCAGCAGCTTGAGTTGGGGAGAGAGCACAGATACGCAGTATTTT
CDR3aa: CASSLSWGESTDTQYF
j_gene: TRBJ2-3
v_gene: TRBV5-4
d_gene: -
abundance: -

CDR3nt: TGCGCCAGCAGCCCTAGCGAGCAAGAGACCCAGTACTTC
CDR3aa: CASSPSEQETQYF
j_gene: TRBJ2-5
v_gene: TRBV5-1
d_gene: -
abundance: -

CDR3nt: TGCGCCAGCAGCCGCATGACTAGCGGGAGAGGGACAGGGACCTACGAGCAGTACTTC
CDR3aa: CASSRMTSGRGTGTYEQYF
j_gene: TRBJ2-7
v_gene: TRBV5-1
d_gene: TRBD2
abundance: -

CDR3nt: TGTGCCAGCTCGTACGGACAGTCAGGACAGCCCCAGCATTTT
CDR3aa: CASSYGQSGQPQHF
j_gene: TRBJ1-5
v_gene: TRBV18
d_gene: -
abundance: -

CDR3nt: TGTGCCAGCAGCTTAATGCAGCGGGGGGCGGTAGATACGCAGTATTTT
CDR3aa: CASSLMQRGAVDTQYF
j_gene: TRBJ2-3
v_gene: TRBV7-2
d_gene: TRBD2
abundance: once

CDR3nt: TGTGCCAGCAGCCCATCGCCGGGGGGTGCGTACGAGCAGTACTTC
CDR3aa: CASSPSPGGAYEQYF
j_gene: TRBJ2-7
v_gene: TRBV7-9
d_gene: TRBD2
abundance: -

CDR3nt: TGTGCCAGCAGCTTGGGACAGGTGAACACTGAAGCTTTCTTT
CDR3aa: CASSLGQVNTEAFF
j_gene: TRBJ1-1
v_gene: TRBV9
d_gene: TRBD1
abundance: few

CDR3nt: TGTGCCAGCAGTCCCCGGACAGGGGAGGTAGAGACCCAGTACTTC
CDR3aa: CASSPRTGEVETQYF
j_gene: TRBJ2-5
v_gene: TRBV27
d_gene: TRBD1
abundance: few

CDR3nt: TGTGCCAGCAGTTCAGGCCAGGGGGCTTCGTATAGCAATCAGCCCCAGCATTTT
CDR3aa: CASSSGQGASYSNQPQHF
j_gene: TRBJ1-5
v_gene: TRBV7-8
d_gene: TRBD1
abundance: -

CDR3nt: TGTGCCAGCCGAAGGGAGACTAGCGGGACACGCACAGATACGCAGTATTTT
CDR3aa: CASRRETSGTRTDTQYF
j_gene: TRBJ2-3
v_gene: TRBV27
d_gene: TRBD2
abundance: -

CDR3nt: TGTGCCAGTAGTATCGACAGGGGAAGCTCCTATAATTCACCCCTCCACTTT
CDR3aa: CASSIDRGSSYNSPLHF
j_gene: TRBJ1-6
v_gene: TRBV19
d_gene: TRBD1
abundance: -

CDR3nt: TGTGCCAGCAGCCCACCCAGGGGTAACACCGGGGAGCTGTTTTTT
CDR3aa: CASSPPRGNTGELFF
j_gene: TRBJ2-2
v_gene: TRBV28
d_gene: -
abundance: once

CDR3nt: TGTGCCAGCAGTACAACAGGGCTCGGGGAGCTGTTTTTT
CDR3aa: CASSTTGLGELFF
j_gene: TRBJ2-2
v_gene: TRBV27
d_gene: -
abundance: -

CDR3nt: TGTGCCAGCAAGCCAAGCGGGGGGGTCTACGAGCAGTACTTC
CDR3aa: CASKPSGGVYEQYF
j_gene: TRBJ2-7
v_gene: TRBV2
d_gene: TRBD2
abundance: -

CDR3nt: TGCGCCAGCAGCTTGGTTACTAGCGGGGGGGTCTCCTACAATGAGCAGTTCTTC
CDR3aa: CASSLVTSGGVSYNEQFF
j_gene: TRBJ2-1
v_gene: TRBV5-1
d_gene: TRBD2
abundance: -

CDR3nt: TGTGCCAGCAGCCACCGATTAGGGACAGGGCTCAATGAGCAGTTCTTC
CDR3aa: CASSHRLGTGLNEQFF
j_gene: TRBJ2-1
v_gene: TRBV14
d_gene: TRBD1
abundance: -

CDR3nt: TGTGCCAGCAGCGTATCCGGGTTATCCTACGAGCAGTACTTC
CDR3aa: CASSVSGLSYEQYF
j_gene: TRBJ2-7
v_gene: TRBV9
d_gene: -
abundance: -

CDR3nt: TGTGCCAGCAGCCAAAACAGGGGCCTCAACGAGCAGTACTTC
CDR3aa: CASSQNRGLNEQYF
j_gene: TRBJ2-7
v_gene: TRBV13
d_gene: TRBD1
abundance: -

CDR3nt: TGTGCCTCAACTCATCGGGGAGATTGGGTGGGGAACACTGAAGCTTTCTTT
CDR3aa: CASTHRGDWVGNTEAFF
j_gene: TRBJ1-1
v_gene: TRBV30
d_gene: -
abundance: -

CDR3nt: TGTGCCAGCAGACCAACAGGAAACAGGGTCACTGAAGCTTTCTTT
CDR3aa: CASRPTGNRVTEAFF
j_gene: TRBJ1-1
v_gene: TRBV27
d_gene: -
abundance: once

CDR3nt: TGTGCCAGCAGCGTAGCTAGCGGGAGGGTGGTCAATGAGCAGTTCTTC
CDR3aa: CASSVASGRVVNEQFF
j_gene: TRBJ2-1
v_gene: TRBV9
d_gene: TRBD2
abundance: few

CDR3nt: TGTGCCAGCAGCTTGGGGGGAGGGCAAGCCGGGGAGCTGTTTTTT
CDR3aa: CASSLGGGQAGELFF
j_gene: TRBJ2-2
v_gene: TRBV5-4
d_gene: TRBD2
abundance: -

CDR3nt: TGTGCCAGTAGTGAGGGGACTAGCGGGAGCGGGCGTAGCTCCTACAATGAGCAGTTCTTC
CDR3aa: CASSEGTSGSGRSSYNEQFF
j_gene: TRBJ2-1
v_gene: TRBV19
d_gene: TRBD2
abundance: few

CDR3nt: TGCGCCAGCAGCTTGGACGGCTACGAGCAGTACTTC
CDR3aa: CASSLDGYEQYF
j_gene: TRBJ2-7
v_gene: TRBV5-1
d_gene: -
abundance: -

CDR3nt: TGCAGCGTTGCCAACCCGGGACAGGGGAATGAAAAACTGTTTTTT
CDR3aa: CSVANPGQGNEKLFF
j_gene: TRBJ1-4
v_gene: TRBV29-1
d_gene: TRBD1
abundance: -

CDR3nt: TGTGCCAGCAGCCAAGACCCGGGACAGGGGGCCGGGGAGCTGTTTTTT
CDR3aa: CASSQDPGQGAGELFF
j_gene: TRBJ2-2
v_gene: TRBV4-2
d_gene: TRBD1
abundance: -

CDR3nt: TGCGCCAGCAGCCTCGGGGGTCAAGAGACCCAGTACTTC
CDR3aa: CASSLGGQETQYF
j_gene: TRBJ2-5
v_gene: TRBV5-1
d_gene: -
abundance: -

CDR3nt: TGTGCCAGCAGTTACGGGGGGGGCGCGAACTATGGCTACACCTTC
CDR3aa: CASSYGGGANYGYTF
j_gene: TRBJ1-2
v_gene: TRBV6-5
d_gene: -
abundance: -

CDR3nt: TGTGCCAGCAGGCCACAGGGCCCCTACGAGCAGTACTTC
CDR3aa: CASRPQGPYEQYF
j_gene: TRBJ2-7
v_gene: TRBV27
d_gene: -
abundance: -

CDR3nt: TGTGCCAGTAGTGCGGGGAGGGGGGGGACAACCTACGAGCAGTACTTC
CDR3aa: CASSAGRGGTTYEQYF
j_gene: TRBJ2-7
v_gene: TRBV19
d_gene: -
abundance: -

CDR3nt: TGTGCCAGCAGTTTGGGACTCCACTACGAGCAGTACTTC
CDR3aa: CASSLGLHYEQYF
j_gene: TRBJ2-7
v_gene: TRBV6-5
d_gene: -
abundance: few

CDR3nt: TGCGCCAGCAGCTTGACGGTGGGGGCCTACGAGCAGTACTTC
CDR3aa: CASSLTVGAYEQYF
j_gene: TRBJ2-7
v_gene: TRBV5-1
d_gene: -
abundance: -

CDR3nt: TGTGCCAGCAGCACAGCTAATACCGGGGAGCTGTTTTTT
CDR3aa: CASSTANTGELFF
j_gene: TRBJ2-2
v_gene: TRBV27
d_gene: -
abundance: -

CDR3nt: TGTGCCACCAGCAGAGTCCGGGACGAGCAGTACTTC
CDR3aa: CATSRVRDEQYF
j_gene: TRBJ2-7
v_gene: TRBV15
d_gene: -
abundance: -